The rows below give T cell receptor beta chains drawn from one sample of a study of blood T cell repertoires in COVID-19. The repertoire was sequenced with immunoSEQ multiplex PCR; TCRdb's copy has only in-frame clones and lacks some. The sample carries 55,000 to 75,000 clones, about 81% recorded once. Sequenced sample: peripheral blood. These receptor sequences come from an older man with acute or convalescent COVID-19. The CDR3 runs from the conserved cysteine through the conserved F or W.

V,J,length,CDR3
TRBV7-3,TRBJ1-2,13,CASSLAGGYGYTF
TRBV28,TRBJ2-2,15,CASNPGSANTGELFF
TRBV30,TRBJ1-5,13,CAWGPGGNQPQHF
TRBV15,TRBJ1-1,13,CATNTGGTFRAFF
TRBV4-2,TRBJ2-7,18,CASSQESSGGPSSYEQYF
TRBV6-5,TRBJ2-7,10,CASSGREQYF
TRBV5-1,TRBJ2-2,18,CAPSLEFAGGQAAGELFF
TRBV6-4,TRBJ1-2,17,CASSKTGGRGGIYGYTF
TRBV3-1/TRBV3-2,TRBJ2-6,16,CASSQVGAAGANVLTF
TRBV19,TRBJ2-2,16,CASSTRSSANTGELFF
TRBV5-1,TRBJ2-3,17,CASSLSPRTGGTDTQYF
TRBV27,TRBJ1-2,14,CASRGQGDGYGYTF
TRBV23-1,TRBJ1-1,15,CASSQSGGTNTEAFF
TRBV6-5,TRBJ1-5,14,CASSPAGGGQPQHF
TRBV19,TRBJ2-1,14,CASSRVPRSNEQFF
TRBV15,TRBJ1-4,17,CATSRDRLRLRDEKLFF
TRBV6-6,TRBJ2-1,16,CASSYSKRRDYNEQFF
TRBV10-1,TRBJ1-5,13,CASSKVANQPQHF
TRBV5-1,TRBJ1-5,16,CASSLAGTGDNQPQHF
TRBV6-6,TRBJ1-2,15,CASSTPGTGEGGYTF
TRBV7-3,TRBJ2-7,13,CASSLGQGFEQYF
TRBV2,TRBJ1-1,14,CASRDRGATTEAFF
TRBV6-7,TRBJ1-3,14,CARRQRHSGNTIYF
TRBV21-1,TRBJ1-1,16,CASRDRGDRTNTEAFF
TRBV7-6,TRBJ2-5,12,CASSSREETQYF
TRBV6-5,TRBJ2-5,12,CASSSGGETQYF
TRBV29-1,TRBJ2-3,13,CSVAASGADTQYF
TRBV9,TRBJ2-5,14,CASSVALAGVAQYF
TRBV27,TRBJ2-7,14,CASSLSRDTYEQYF
TRBV4-1,TRBJ2-1,13,CASSQTGKDEQFF
TRBV5-4,TRBJ2-5,15,CASSDWRGAGETQYF
TRBV5-1,TRBJ2-7,17,CASSLAGGTSGGGEQYF
TRBV5-1,TRBJ1-1,15,CASSLNLSPNTEAFF
TRBV7-9,TRBJ2-1,15,CASSTRLAGDNEQFF
TRBV5-1,TRBJ2-1,14,CASSLGTRFNEQFF
TRBV30,TRBJ1-2,13,CAWRSLGPGGYTF
TRBV7-3,TRBJ2-1,15,CASSFSGGDYNEQFF
TRBV5-1,TRBJ1-4,15,CASSLAGLANEKLFF
TRBV5-6,TRBJ2-5,14,CASSPFGGQETQYF
TRBV27,TRBJ2-5,15,CASSLSRTGKETQYF
TRBV29-1,TRBJ1-5,13,CSTGRGPDQPQHF
TRBV6-6,TRBJ2-2,14,CASSDSGKAGELFF
TRBV18,TRBJ2-2,14,CASSPPTGTGELFF
TRBV11-1,TRBJ1-2,15,CASSAPGGGVYGYTF
TRBV10-3,TRBJ2-5,16,CAISPGVAENQETQYF
TRBV7-3,TRBJ2-2,15,CASSSSGRDTGELFF
TRBV4-3,TRBJ2-1,15,CASSQAPGGHNEQFF
TRBV7-9,TRBJ2-3,15,CASSWTATPPDTQYF
TRBV2,TRBJ1-1,13,CASRNTENTEAFF
TRBV3-1/TRBV3-2,TRBJ1-1,17,CASSQLGTGAMNTEAFF
TRBV6-1,TRBJ2-7,14,CASSEGGTPLEQYF
TRBV6-6,TRBJ1-4,15,CASRGPGQTNEKLFF
TRBV6-5,TRBJ1-2,15,CASTLTQSAPYGYTF
TRBV3-1/TRBV3-2,TRBJ2-5,15,CASSQEGLVLETQYF
TRBV2,TRBJ2-5,14,CASGKRGYQETQYF